This T cell receptor beta chain was documented in a study of regulatory T cells in long-lasting Graves disease. This clonotype showed up just a few times. Arm-PCR of CDR3 regions and iRepertoire HTBI primers were the basis on which TCR beta libraries were built. Each CDR3 protein is one row after TCRdb ran MiXCR on the multiplex PCR reads. Here the sample spans about 530,000 distinct CDR3 sequences, 15% to 20% being singletons. V was cut by 2 bases and J by 5 bases, with 7 bases left in between. Germline-derived CDR1 and CDR2 are LNHDA and SQIVND (reference sequence). There are 13 residues in the CDR3. Time point denoted: newly diagnosed GD, antithyroid drugs for less than 3 months. PBMCs were the source of the RNA used for TCR sequencing. EDTA tubes held roughly 9 milliliters of peripheral blood from each patient. This sample also belongs to another study, concerning T cells in Graves' hyperthyroidism and ophthalmopathy.

Sequencing used peripheral blood mononuclear cells (PBMCs), obtained at new diagnosis, from a patient treated with antithyroid drugs. The TCR sequence derives from a woman between 40 and 65 years old with Graves disease. The chain uses TRBV19 and TRBJ2-1; unclear D gene. CDR3 in DNA: TGTGCCAGTAGTATAATCGGGCACAATGAGCAGTTCTTC. Residues: CASSIIGHNEQFF. Full variable domain (outside the CDR3, taken from reference TRBV19 and TRBJ2-1): DGGITQSPKYLFRKEGQNVTLSCEQNLNHDAMYWYRQDPGQGLRLIYYSQIVNDFQKGDIAEGYSVSREKKESFPLTVTSAQKNPTAFYLCASSIIGHNEQFFGPGTRLTVL.